One sample yielded the 9 T cell receptor beta chains listed below, sequenced in a study of identifying expanded T cells in peripheral blood. Clones were sequenced by immunoSEQ multiplex PCR, and TCRdb holds only the in-frame ones, with some missing. The sample lists about 90,000 clones; approximately 85% were seen once. The sample consisted of blood. All receptors derive from a person between 18 and 75 years old in good health.

The chain recombines TRBV7-3 with TRBJ2-1; perhaps TRBD2 as D (5 bases). From germline, CDR1 is SGHTA and CDR2 FQGTGA. The CDR3 has 15 residues. V lost 8 bases, J lost 8 bases, and 22 bases lay in between. As DNA, the CDR3 is TGTGCCAGCTCCCCGCCGGGCCGCTCGCGGGATGAGCAGTTCTTC. It is translated as CASSPPGRSRDEQFF.

V gene TRBV2 combines with J gene TRBJ2-2, with D perhaps matching TRBD1 (6 bases). Germline-derived CDR1 and CDR2 are SNHLY and FYNNEI. The CDR3 has 13 amino acids. V lost 5 bases and J lost 8, with 12 bases in between. The CDR3 sequence is CASSLQGSGELFF. CDR3 DNA: TGTGCCAGCAGTTTACAGGGATCGGGGGAGCTGTTTTTT.

This chain links TRBV7-6 with TRBJ1-5; TRBD1 is a possible D gene (5 bases). CDR1 and CDR2 from the germline V gene are SGHVS and FNYEAQ. CDR3 length: 14 amino acids. With 2 bases removed from V and 4 bases from J, the gap between germline ends came to 9 bases. In DNA, the CDR3 is TGTGCCAGCAGCTTACAGGGTTGGAATCAGCCCCAGCATTTT. Translating gives CASSLQGWNQPQHF.

The V call is TRBV5-1, the J call TRBJ1-1; D remains unclear. The CDR3 runs 14 residues. The V end was cut by 4 bases, the J end by 1 base, with 11 bases between. Germline loops: CDR1 SGHRS, CDR2 YFSETQ. The CDR3 sequence: CASSNWAGNTEAFF. The DNA for the CDR3 is TGCGCCAGCAGCAATTGGGCGGGGAACACTGAAGCTTTCTTT.

This clone was found once. The V gene is TRBV7-2, the J gene TRBJ2-1; D is possibly TRBD2 (7 bases). The CDR3 is 15 amino acids. Trimming took 5 bases from V and 4 from J, leaving 15 bases between them. Germline loops: CDR1 SGHTA, CDR2 FQGNSA. CDR3 protein: CASSLWEGGYNEQFF. The CDR3 DNA reads as TGTGCCAGCAGCCTGTGGGAGGGGGGATACAATGAGCAGTTCTTC.

The rearrangement links TRBV19 to TRBJ1-2; TRBD1 agrees at 9 bases. V trimming: 4 bases; J trimming: 4 bases; junction bases outside the gene matches: 13. The CDR3 extends over 17 amino acids. CDR1 and CDR2 (germline): LNHDA, SQIVND (reference sequence). In nucleotides, the CDR3 is TGTGCCAGTAGTACTGGTTGGACAGGGGAGAAGTCCTATGGCTACACCTTC. Translated, it gives CASSTGWTGEKSYGYTF.

This chain uses TRBV5-1 with TRBJ2-5; D gene ambiguous. Looked up from germline, CDR1 is SGHRS and CDR2 is YFSETQ. The CDR3 totals 12 residues. Trimming stripped 2 bases from V and 5 bases from J, with 7 bases between. CDR3 loop: CASSFSGETQYF. The CDR3 coding sequence is TGCGCCAGCAGCTTCAGTGGGGAGACCCAGTACTTC.

V usage is TRBV6-5 and J usage is TRBJ2-2; TRBD2 is a possible D gene (7 bases). Germline lookup yields CDR1 MNHEY and CDR2 SVGAGI. V gave up 5 bases and J gave up 7 bases, with 17 bases separating them. CDR3 length equals 15 residues. The CDR3 loop is CASSVWGGLGGELFF. CDR3 bases: TGTGCCAGCAGTGTATGGGGGGGCTTGGGCGGGGAGCTGTTTTTT.

V gene TRBV5-1 combines with J gene TRBJ1-2, with TRBD1 as a possible D gene (6 bases). The germline V gene encodes CDR1 SGHRS and CDR2 YFSETQ. This CDR3 comprises 12 residues. Trimming removed 4 bases at V and 13 bases at J, with 17 bases between. CDR3 in DNA: TGCGCCAGCAGCGGGGACATTTCGAAGGTCACCTTC. Translating it yields CASSGDISKVTF.